The sequence of this TCR beta chain was determined in a study of CD4+ T cells in melanoma. The CDR3 totals 15 residues. V shed 8 bases and J shed 0 bases, with 17 bases lying between them. The germline V gene has CDR1 SQVTM and CDR2 ANQGSEA. Using immunoSEQ multiplex PCR, the repertoire was profiled, and TCRdb retains in-frame clones only, with some absent. Of roughly 50,000 clones listed, roughly 89% are singletons. Sample: peripheral blood. This receptor was identified in a human donor with melanoma. The rearrangement joins TRBV29-1 to TRBJ1-3; D not certain. This CDR3 reads CSRLRNWCSGNTIYF. CDR3 nucleotides: TGCAGCCGGTTGAGGAATTGGTGCTCTGGAAACACCATATATTTT.